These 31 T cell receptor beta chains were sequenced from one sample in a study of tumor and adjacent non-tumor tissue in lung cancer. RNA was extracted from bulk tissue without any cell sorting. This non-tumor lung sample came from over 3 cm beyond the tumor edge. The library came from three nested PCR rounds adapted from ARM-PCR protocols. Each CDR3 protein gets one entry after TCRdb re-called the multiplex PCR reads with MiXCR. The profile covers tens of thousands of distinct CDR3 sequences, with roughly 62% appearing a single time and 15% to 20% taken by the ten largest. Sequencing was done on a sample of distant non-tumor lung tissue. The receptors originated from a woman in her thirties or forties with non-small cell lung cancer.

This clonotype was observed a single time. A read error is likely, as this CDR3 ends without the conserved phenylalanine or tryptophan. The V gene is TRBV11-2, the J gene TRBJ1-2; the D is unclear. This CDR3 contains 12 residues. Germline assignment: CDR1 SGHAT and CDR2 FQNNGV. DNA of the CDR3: TGTGCCAGCAGCCTAGACCGACAAGGATACACCCTC. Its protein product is CASSLDRQGYTL.

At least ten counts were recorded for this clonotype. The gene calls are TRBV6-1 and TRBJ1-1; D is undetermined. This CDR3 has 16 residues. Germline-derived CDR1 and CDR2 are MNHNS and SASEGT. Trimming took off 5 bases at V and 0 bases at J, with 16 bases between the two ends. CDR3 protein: CASSPQRATVNTEAFF. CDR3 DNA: TGTGCCAGCAGTCCCCAGCGGGCTACGGTGAACACTGAAGCTTTCTTT.

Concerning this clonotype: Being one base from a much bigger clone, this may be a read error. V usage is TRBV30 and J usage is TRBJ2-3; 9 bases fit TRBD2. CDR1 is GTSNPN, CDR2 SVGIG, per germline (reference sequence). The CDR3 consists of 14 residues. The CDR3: CALKAGGPVDTHYF. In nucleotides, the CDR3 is TGTGCCCTGAAGGCGGGAGGGCCGGTAGATACGCACTATTTT.

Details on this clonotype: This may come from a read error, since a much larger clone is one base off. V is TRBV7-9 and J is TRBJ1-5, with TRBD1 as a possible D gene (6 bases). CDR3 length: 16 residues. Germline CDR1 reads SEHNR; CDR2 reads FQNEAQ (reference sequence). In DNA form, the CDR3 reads TGTGCCAGCAGCATAGCAGTTGCGGGACAAAATCAGCCCCAGCATTTT. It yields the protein CASSIAVAGQNQPQHF.

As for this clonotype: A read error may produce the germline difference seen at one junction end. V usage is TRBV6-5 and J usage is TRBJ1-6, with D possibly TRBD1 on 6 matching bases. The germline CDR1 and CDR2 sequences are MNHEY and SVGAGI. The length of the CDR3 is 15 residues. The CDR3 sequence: CVSSPTGTRNSPLYF. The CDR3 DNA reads TGTGTCAGCAGTCCTACCGGGACACGGAATTCACCCCTCTACTTT.

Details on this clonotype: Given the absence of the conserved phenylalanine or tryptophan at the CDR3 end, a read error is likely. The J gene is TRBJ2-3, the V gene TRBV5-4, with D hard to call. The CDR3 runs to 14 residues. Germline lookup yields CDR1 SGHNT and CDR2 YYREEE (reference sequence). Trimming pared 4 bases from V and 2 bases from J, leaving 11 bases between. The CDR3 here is CASSPWLNTDTQYL. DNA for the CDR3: TGTGCCAGCAGCCCTTGGCTAAACACAGATACGCAGTATTTG.

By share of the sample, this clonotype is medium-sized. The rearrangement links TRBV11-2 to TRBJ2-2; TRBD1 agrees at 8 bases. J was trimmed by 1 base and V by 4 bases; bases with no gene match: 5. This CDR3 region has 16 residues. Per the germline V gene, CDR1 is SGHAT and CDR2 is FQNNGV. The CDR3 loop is CASSSSGTGNTGELFF. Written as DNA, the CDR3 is TGTGCCAGCAGCTCGTCCGGGACAGGGAACACCGGGGAGCTGTTTTTT.

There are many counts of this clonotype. CDR3 region: CASSTRQGNEQYF. DNA for the CDR3: TGTGCCAGCAGTACGAGACAGGGGAATGAGCAGTACTTC. This chain links TRBV2 with TRBJ2-7; TRBD1 agrees at 8 bases. V trimming: 5 bases; J trimming: 7 bases; junction bases outside the gene matches: 7. This CDR3 region has 13 residues. Germline CDR1 is SNHLY and CDR2 is FYNNEI.

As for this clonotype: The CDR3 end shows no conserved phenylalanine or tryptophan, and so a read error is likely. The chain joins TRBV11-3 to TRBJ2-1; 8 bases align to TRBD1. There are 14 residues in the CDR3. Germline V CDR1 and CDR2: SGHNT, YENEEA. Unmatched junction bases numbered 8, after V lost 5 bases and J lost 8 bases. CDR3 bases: TGTGCCAGCAGCACAACAGGGGGTGTGTATGAGCAGTTCTCA. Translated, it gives CASSTTGGVYEQFS.

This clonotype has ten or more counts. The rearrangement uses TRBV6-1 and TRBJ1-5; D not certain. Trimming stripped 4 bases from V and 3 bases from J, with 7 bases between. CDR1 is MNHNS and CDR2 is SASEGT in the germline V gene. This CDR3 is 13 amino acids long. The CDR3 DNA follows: TGTGCCAGCAGTGTCAGCCCCAATCAGCCCCAGCATTTT. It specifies CASSVSPNQPQHF.

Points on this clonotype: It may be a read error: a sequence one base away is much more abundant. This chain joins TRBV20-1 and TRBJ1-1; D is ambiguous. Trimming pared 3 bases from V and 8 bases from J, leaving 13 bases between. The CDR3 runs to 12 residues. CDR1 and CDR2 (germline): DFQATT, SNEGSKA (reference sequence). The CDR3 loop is CSARSHGGEAFF. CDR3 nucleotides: TGCAGTGCTAGGTCGCATGGAGGAGAAGCTTTCTTT.

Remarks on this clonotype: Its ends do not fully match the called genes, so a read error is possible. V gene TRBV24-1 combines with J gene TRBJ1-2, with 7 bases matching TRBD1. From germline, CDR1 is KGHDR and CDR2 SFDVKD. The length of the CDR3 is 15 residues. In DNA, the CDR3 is TGTGCCACCGGCGGGACAGCGCAATTTGGAGATGGCTACACATTC. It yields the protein CATGGTAQFGDGYTF.

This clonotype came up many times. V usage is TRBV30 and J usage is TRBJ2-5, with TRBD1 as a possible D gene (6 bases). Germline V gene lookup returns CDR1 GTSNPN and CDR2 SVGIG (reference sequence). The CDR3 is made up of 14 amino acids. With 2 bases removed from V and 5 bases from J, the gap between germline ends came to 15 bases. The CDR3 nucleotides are TGTGCCTGGAGTCCGACAGGCCTAGGGGAGACCCAGTACTTC. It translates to CAWSPTGLGETQYF. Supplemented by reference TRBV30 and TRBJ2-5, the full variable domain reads SQTIHQWPATLVQPVGSPLSLECTVEGTSNPNLYWYRQAAGRGLQLLFYSVGIGQISSEVPQNLSASRPQDRQFILSSKKLLLSDSGFYLCAWSPTGLGETQYFGPGTRLLVL.

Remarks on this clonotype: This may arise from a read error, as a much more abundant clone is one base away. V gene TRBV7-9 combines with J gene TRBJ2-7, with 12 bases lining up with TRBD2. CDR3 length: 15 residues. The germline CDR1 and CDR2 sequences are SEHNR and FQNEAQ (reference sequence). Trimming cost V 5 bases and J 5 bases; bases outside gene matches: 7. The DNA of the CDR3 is TGTGCCAGCAGCCTGACTAGCGGGAGCCGGAACGAGCAGTACTTC. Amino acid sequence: CASSLTSGSRNEQYF.

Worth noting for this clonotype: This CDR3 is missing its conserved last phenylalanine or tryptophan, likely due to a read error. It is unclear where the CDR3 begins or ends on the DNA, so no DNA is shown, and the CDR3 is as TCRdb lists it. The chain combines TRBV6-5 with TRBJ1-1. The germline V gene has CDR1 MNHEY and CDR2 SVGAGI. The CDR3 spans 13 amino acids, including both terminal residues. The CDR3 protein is CASGNGQAQETFS.

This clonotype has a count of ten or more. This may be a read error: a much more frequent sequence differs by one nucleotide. This chain's CDR3 is CASSSLVIYSEQFF. CDR3 in DNA: TGTGCCAGCAGCTCCTTAGTAATCTACAGTGAGCAGTTCTTC. The rearrangement links TRBV11-2 to TRBJ2-1, with D hard to call. Germline CDR1 reads SGHAT; CDR2 reads FQNNGV. There are 14 residues in the CDR3.

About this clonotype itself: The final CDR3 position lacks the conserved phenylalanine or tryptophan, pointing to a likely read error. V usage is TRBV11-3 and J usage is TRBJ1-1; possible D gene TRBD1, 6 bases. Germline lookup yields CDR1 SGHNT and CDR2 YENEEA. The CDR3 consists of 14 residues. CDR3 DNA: TGTGCCAGCAGCTTCAGGGGCAGAAACATTGAAGCTTTCATT. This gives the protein CASSFRGRNIEAFI.

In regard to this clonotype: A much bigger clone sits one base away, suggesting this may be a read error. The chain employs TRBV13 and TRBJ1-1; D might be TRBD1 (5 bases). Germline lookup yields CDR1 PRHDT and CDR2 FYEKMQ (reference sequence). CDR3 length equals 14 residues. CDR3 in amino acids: CASSPGTRSTKAFF. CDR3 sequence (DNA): TGTGCCAGCAGCCCCGGGACGAGGAGCACTAAAGCTTTCTTT.

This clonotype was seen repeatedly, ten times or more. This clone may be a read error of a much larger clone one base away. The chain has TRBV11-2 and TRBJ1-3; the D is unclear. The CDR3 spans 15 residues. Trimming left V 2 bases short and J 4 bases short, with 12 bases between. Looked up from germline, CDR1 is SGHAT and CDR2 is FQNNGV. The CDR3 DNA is TGTGCCAGCAGCTTAACTCGGGGAATGGGAAACACCATATATTTT. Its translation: CASSLTRGMGNTIYF.

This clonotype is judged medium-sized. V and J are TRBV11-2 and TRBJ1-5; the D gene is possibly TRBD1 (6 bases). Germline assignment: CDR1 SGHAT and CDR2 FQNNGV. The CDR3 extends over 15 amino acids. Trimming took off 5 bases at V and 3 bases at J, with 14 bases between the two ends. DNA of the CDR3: TGTGCCAGCAGCAACCCACAGGGAATCAATCAGCCCCAGCATTTT. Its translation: CASSNPQGINQPQHF.

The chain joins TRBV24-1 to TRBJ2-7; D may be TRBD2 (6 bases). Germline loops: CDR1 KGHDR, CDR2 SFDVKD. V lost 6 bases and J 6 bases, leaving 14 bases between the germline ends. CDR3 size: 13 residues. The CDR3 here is CATSREGGSEQYF. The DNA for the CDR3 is TGTGCCACCAGTCGCGAGGGAGGAAGCGAGCAGTACTTC.

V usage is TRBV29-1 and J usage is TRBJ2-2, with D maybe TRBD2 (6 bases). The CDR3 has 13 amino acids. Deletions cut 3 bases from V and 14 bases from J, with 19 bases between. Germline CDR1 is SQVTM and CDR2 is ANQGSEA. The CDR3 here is CSVEGRYTGDLFF. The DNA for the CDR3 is TGCAGCGTTGAGGGGAGGTACACCGGTGATCTGTTTTTT.

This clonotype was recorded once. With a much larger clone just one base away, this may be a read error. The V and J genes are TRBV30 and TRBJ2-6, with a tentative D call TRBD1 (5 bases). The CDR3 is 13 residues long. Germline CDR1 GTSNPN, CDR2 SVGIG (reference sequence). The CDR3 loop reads CAWWGSGVNVLTF. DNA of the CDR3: TGTGCCTGGTGGGGCTCTGGGGTCAACGTCCTGACTTTC.

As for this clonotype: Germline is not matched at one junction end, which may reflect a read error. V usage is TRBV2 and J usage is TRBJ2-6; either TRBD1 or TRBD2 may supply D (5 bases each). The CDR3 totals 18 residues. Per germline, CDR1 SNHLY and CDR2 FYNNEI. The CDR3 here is CASSGLRRESSGANVLTF. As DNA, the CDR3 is TGTGCCAGTAGTGGCCTTCGCAGGGAGTCGTCCGGGGCCAACGTCCTGACTTTC.

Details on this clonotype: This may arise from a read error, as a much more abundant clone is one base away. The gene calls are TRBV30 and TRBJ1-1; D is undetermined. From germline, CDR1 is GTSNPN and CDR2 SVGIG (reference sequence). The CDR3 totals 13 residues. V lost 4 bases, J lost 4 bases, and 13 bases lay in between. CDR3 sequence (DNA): TGTGCCTGGAAAGGACCTACGAGCACTGAAGCTTTCTTT. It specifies CAWKGPTSTEAFF.

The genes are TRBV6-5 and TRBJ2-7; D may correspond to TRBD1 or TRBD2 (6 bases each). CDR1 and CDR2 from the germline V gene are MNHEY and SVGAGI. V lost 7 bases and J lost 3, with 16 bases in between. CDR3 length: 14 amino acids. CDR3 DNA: TGTGCCAGCATTAGGACGGGGGCATACTACGAGCAGTACTTC. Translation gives CASIRTGAYYEQYF.

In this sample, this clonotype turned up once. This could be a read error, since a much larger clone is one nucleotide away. This chain's CDR3 is CASSLISARYF. In DNA, the CDR3 is TGTGCCAGCAGTTTAATTTCAGCGCGGTATTTT. The V gene is TRBV12-3 or TRBV12-4, the J gene TRBJ2-3; D gene uncertain. The CDR3 consists of 11 residues. Trimming stripped 2 bases from V and 14 bases from J, with 11 bases between.

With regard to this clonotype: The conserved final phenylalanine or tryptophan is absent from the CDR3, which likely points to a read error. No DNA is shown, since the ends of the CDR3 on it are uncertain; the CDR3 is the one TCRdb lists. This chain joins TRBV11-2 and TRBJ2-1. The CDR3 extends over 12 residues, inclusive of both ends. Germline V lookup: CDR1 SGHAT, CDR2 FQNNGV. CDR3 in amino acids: CASSIVRLGVFI.

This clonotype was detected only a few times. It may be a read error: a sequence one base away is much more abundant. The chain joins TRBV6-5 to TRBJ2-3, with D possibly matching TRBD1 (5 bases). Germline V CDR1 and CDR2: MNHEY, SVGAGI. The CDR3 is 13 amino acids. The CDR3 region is CASSYTGPDTRYF. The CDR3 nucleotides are TGTGCCAGCAGCTATACAGGACCAGATACGCGGTATTTT.

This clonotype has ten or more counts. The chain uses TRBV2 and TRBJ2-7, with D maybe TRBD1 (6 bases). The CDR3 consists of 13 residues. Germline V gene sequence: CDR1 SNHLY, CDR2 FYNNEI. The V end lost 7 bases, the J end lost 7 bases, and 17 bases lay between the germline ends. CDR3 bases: TGTGCCAGCACGAGAGACAGGACCGGAGAGCAGTACTTC. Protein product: CASTRDRTGEQYF. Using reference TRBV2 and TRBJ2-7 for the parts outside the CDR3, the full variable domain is EPEVTQTPSHQVTQMGQEVILRCVPISNHLYFYWYRQILGQKVEFLVSFYNNEISEKSEIFDDQFSVERPDGSNFTLKIRSTKLEDSAMYFCASTRDRTGEQYFGPGTRLTVT.

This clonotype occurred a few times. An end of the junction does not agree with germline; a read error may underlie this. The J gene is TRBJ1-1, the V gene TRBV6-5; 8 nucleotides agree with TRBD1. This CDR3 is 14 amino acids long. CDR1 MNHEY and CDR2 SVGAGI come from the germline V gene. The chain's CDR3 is CASSQGARATEALF. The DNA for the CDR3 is TGTGCCAGCAGTCAGGGGGCCCGGGCCACTGAAGCTCTCTTT.